This T cell receptor beta chain comes out of a study of T-cell reconstitution after alpha-beta-depleted transplantation in children. TCRbeta library preparation incorporated unique molecular identifiers. TCRdb itself ran the PCR reads through MiXCR, one entry per CDR3 protein. Among approximately 490,000 distinct CDR3 sequences listed, roughly an eighth were seen once. This clonotype has a count of ten or more. V was pared by 8 bases and J by 5 bases, with 13 bases between. The CDR3 sequence is 13 residues long. Sequences were derived from PBMCs from the stem cell graft donor, sampled from the stem cell graft. The chain uses TRBV12-3 or TRBV12-4 and TRBJ2-1; a weak D match, TRBD2 (6 bases). The sequence was collected from a human donor who donated a stem cell graft to a child with combined immunodeficiency. The CDR3 reads CASHGLLNNEQFF. The CDR3 DNA follows: TGTGCCAGCCACGGACTACTTAACAATGAGCAGTTCTTC.